Presented here are 29 T cell receptor beta chains from one specimen sequenced in a study of T cell responses to AZD1222 COVID-19 vaccine. Libraries were prepared by immunoSEQ multiplex PCR; TCRdb keeps only in-frame clonotypes and omits some of them. This table has about 150,000 clones, around nine tenths appearing once. The specimen was peripheral blood, collected on day 0 of AZD1222 vaccination. All receptors derive from an adult in good health.

The gene calls are TRBV30 and TRBJ2-7; D ambiguous. Germline CDR1 and CDR2: GTSNPN and SVGIG (reference sequence). Between the trimmed V and J ends, which lost 3 bases and 3 bases, there was a span of 6 bases. This CDR3 has 11 residues. The DNA for the CDR3 is TGTGCCTGGAGAGGTGACTACGAGCAGTACTTC. Protein: CAWRGDYEQYF.

V is TRBV18 and J is TRBJ2-6, with 7 positions matching TRBD1. The V segment lost 4 bases and the J segment 4 bases; nucleotides outside the gene matches: 4. Germline-derived CDR1 and CDR2 are KGHSH and LQKENI. This CDR3 spans 15 amino acids. CDR3: CASSRTGAGANVLTF. DNA for the CDR3: TGTGCCAGCTCACGGACAGGAGCCGGGGCCAACGTCCTGACTTTC.

The V and J genes are TRBV5-1 and TRBJ1-5; D gene uncertain. The V and J ends lost 0 bases and 5 bases respectively, with 6 bases between them. Per the germline V gene, CDR1 is SGHRS and CDR2 is YFSETQ. This CDR3 region has 13 residues. CDR3 coding DNA: TGCGCCAGCAGCTTGGGTGGGGATCAGCCCCAGCATTTT. It specifies CASSLGGDQPQHF.

The chain is built from TRBV2 and TRBJ1-3; weak D call: TRBD1 (6 bases). Germline V lookup: CDR1 SNHLY, CDR2 FYNNEI. The V end was cut by 4 bases, the J end by 4 bases, with 23 bases between. The CDR3 has 18 amino acids. CDR3 sequence: CASSGPRDIGVSGNTIYF. The DNA of the CDR3 is TGTGCCAGCAGTGGGCCAAGGGACATCGGCGTCTCAGGAAACACCATATATTTT.

This chain connects TRBV5-1 to TRBJ2-1; D perhaps matches TRBD2 (6 bases). The CDR3 consists of 17 residues. Trimming cost V 6 bases and J 2 bases, with 21 bases left between them. CDR1 and CDR2 (germline): SGHRS, YFSETQ. The CDR3 region has the DNA TGCGCCAGCATCCTGGGGCCCGGGGACTTTCCCTACAATGAGCAGTTCTTC. This gives the protein CASILGPGDFPYNEQFF.

The rearrangement uses TRBV21-1 and TRBJ1-3. TRBV21-1 is a known pseudogene. This CDR3 region has 14 residues. The CDR3 protein is CASGGTPSGNTIYF. The CDR3 DNA reads TGTGCCTCCGGGGGTACCCCCTCTGGAAACACCATATATTTT.

This chain links TRBV2 with TRBJ2-7; TRBD2 matches at 13 bases. The V segment lost 7 bases and the J segment 6 bases; nucleotides outside the gene matches: 6. CDR1 and CDR2 (germline): SNHLY, FYNNEI. CDR3 size: 14 residues. CDR3 protein: CASKGLAGTGEQYF. The CDR3 nucleotides are TGTGCCAGCAAGGGACTAGCGGGGACAGGCGAGCAGTACTTC.

The gene calls are TRBV4-2 and TRBJ2-3, with 12 bases aligning to TRBD2. Trimming removed 8 bases from V and 4 bases from J; junction bases left unmatched: 13. Germline V lookup: CDR1 LGHNA, CDR2 YNFKEQ. This CDR3 has 17 residues. CDR3 region: CASRWGLAGGTADTQYF. The CDR3, as DNA: TGTGCCAGCCGGTGGGGGCTAGCGGGAGGGACCGCAGATACGCAGTATTTT.

This chain uses TRBV5-4 with TRBJ1-3, with D maybe TRBD1 (5 bases). Trimming shortened V by 0 bases and J by 4 bases, and 14 bases separated the two germline ends. There are 16 residues in the CDR3. CDR1 and CDR2 (germline): SGHNT, YYREEE (reference sequence). CDR3 nucleotide sequence: TGTGCCAGCAGCTTGGGGGGCAGGGTCGCCGGAAACACCATATATTTT. This gives the protein CASSLGGRVAGNTIYF. Complete variable domain (other parts from reference TRBV5-4 and TRBJ1-3): ETGVTQSPTHLIKTRGQQVTLRCSSQSGHNTVSWYQQALGQGPQFIFQYYREEENGRGNFPPRFSGLQFPNYSSELNVNALELDDSALYLCASSLGGRVAGNTIYFGEGSWLTVV.

This clone was detected only a few times. The rearrangement uses TRBV19 and TRBJ1-1, with a weak D call TRBD1 (6 bases). There are 16 residues in the CDR3. Germline V gene sequence: CDR1 LNHDA, CDR2 SQIVND (reference sequence). V shed 4 bases and J shed 3 bases, with 18 bases lying between them. CDR3 sequence reads: CASSTQIGGGYTEAFF. In nucleotides, the CDR3 is TGTGCCAGTAGTACCCAAATAGGGGGTGGGTACACTGAAGCTTTCTTT. Complete variable domain (other parts from reference TRBV19 and TRBJ1-1): DGGITQSPKYLFRKEGQNVTLSCEQNLNHDAMYWYRQDPGQGLRLIYYSQIVNDFQKGDIAEGYSVSREKKESFPLTVTSAQKNPTAFYLCASSTQIGGGYTEAFFGQGTRLTVV.

The chain couples TRBV9 to TRBJ1-4; D gene ambiguous. Per the germline V gene, CDR1 is SGDLS and CDR2 is YYNGEE. This CDR3 has 14 residues. V dropped 0 bases and J dropped 6 bases, with 9 bases sitting between them. The DNA of the CDR3 is TGTGCCAGCAGCGTAGCAGGTTACGATGAAAAACTGTTTTTT. This sequence encodes CASSVAGYDEKLFF.

The CDR3 DNA is TGTGCCAGCAGTTCGACCAGCGGGAGAATCCCCTACGAGCAGTACTTC. This encodes CASSSTSGRIPYEQYF. The chain links TRBV27 to TRBJ2-7; 8 bases align to TRBD2. Germline lookup yields CDR1 MNHEY and CDR2 SMNVEV (reference sequence). J lost 2 bases, V lost 4 bases, and 10 bases had no gene match. The CDR3 sequence is 16 residues long.

This chain links TRBV7-9 with TRBJ2-1, with TRBD2 identical over 9 bases. V was pared by 5 bases and J by 4 bases, with 12 bases of the junction left unmatched. Germline V gene data show CDR1 as SEHNR and CDR2 as FQNEAQ (reference sequence). The CDR3 is made up of 17 amino acids. CDR3 DNA sequence: TGTGCCAGCAGCGGAATTCGAGTAGCGGGAGAGTACAATGAGCAGTTCTTC. Its translation: CASSGIRVAGEYNEQFF.

This clone was seen a handful of times. This sequence joins TRBV10-2 and TRBJ1-5; D perhaps matches TRBD1 (6 bases). CDR3 length: 13 amino acids. Trimming pared 6 bases from V and 5 bases from J, leaving 11 bases between. Germline CDR1 reads WSHSY; CDR2 reads SAAADI. As DNA, the CDR3 is TGCGCCAGCAGGGAGGCAGGGGATCAGCCCCAGCATTTT. Translation: CASREAGDQPQHF.

The chain has TRBV29-1 and TRBJ1-1; perhaps TRBD1 as D (6 bases). The CDR3 is 12 residues long. Germline CDR1 is SQVTM and CDR2 is ANQGSEA. The V end lost 1 base, the J end lost 11 bases, and 14 bases lay between the germline ends. The CDR3 nucleotides are TGCAGCGTTGAAGTCGGGGGGGGCTCTGCTTTCTTT. Residues: CSVEVGGGSAFF. Combining the CDR3 with reference TRBV29-1 and TRBJ1-1 gives the whole variable domain SAVISQKPSRDICQRGTSLTIQCQVDSQVTMMFWYRQQPGQSLTLIATANQGSEATYESGFVIDKFPISRPNLTFSTLTVSNMSPEDSSIYLCSVEVGGGSAFFGQGTRLTVV.

The rearrangement joins TRBV7-2 to TRBJ1-1; D may be TRBD1 (5 bases). The CDR3 covers 15 residues. Per the germline V gene, CDR1 is SGHTA and CDR2 is FQGNSA. Trimming left V 2 bases short and J 2 bases short, with 12 bases between. The CDR3 spells CASSLSGAANTEAFF. The CDR3 bases are TGTGCCAGCAGCTTATCCGGGGCCGCCAACACTGAAGCTTTCTTT.

The chain couples TRBV27 to TRBJ1-2; TRBD1 matches at 9 bases. The V gene end was trimmed by 4 bases and the J gene end by 1 base; junction bases not matched to a gene: 10. The CDR3 is 17 residues long. CDR1 and CDR2 (germline): MNHEY, SMNVEV (reference sequence). DNA for the CDR3: TGTGCCAGCAGTTCCCAAGGACAGGGGAAAGGTAACTATGGCTACACCTTC. Translating gives CASSSQGQGKGNYGYTF.

The gene calls are TRBV5-1 and TRBJ2-3; possibly TRBD2 for D (5 bases). Trimming stripped 3 bases from V and 4 bases from J, with 15 bases between. The CDR3 consists of 15 residues. Germline assignment: CDR1 SGHRS and CDR2 YFSETQ. CDR3 DNA sequence: TGCGCCAGCAGCTCGACAAATGGACTGGCAGATACGCAGTATTTT. It is translated as CASSSTNGLADTQYF.

This clone was counted once. The chain recombines TRBV15 with TRBJ2-7; D unclear. This CDR3 has 13 amino acids. Between the trimmed V and J ends, which lost 5 bases and 10 bases, there was a span of 18 bases. Looked up from germline, CDR1 is LNHNV and CDR2 is YYDKDF (reference sequence). The CDR3 sequence is CATSEARLAEQYF. The CDR3 nucleotides are TGTGCCACCAGCGAAGCCCGATTGGCTGAACAGTACTTC.

The CDR3 protein is CASGDDGTYNEQFF. The CDR3 DNA sequence: TGTGCTAGTGGGGACGACGGGACCTACAATGAGCAGTTCTTC. The chain has TRBV12-5 and TRBJ2-1; the D gene is possibly TRBD2 (5 bases). Germline CDR1 LGHNT, CDR2 FRNRAP. Trimming left V 6 bases short and J 2 bases short, with 11 bases between. The CDR3 contains 14 residues.

This chain joins TRBV28 and TRBJ1-2; 8 nucleotides agree with TRBD1. Germline values: CDR1 MDHEN, CDR2 SYDVKM. V was clipped by 10 bases and J by 3 bases; unmatched bases: 7. CDR3 length: 13 amino acids. The DNA for the CDR3 is TGTGCCACCGACAGGGGAGTTTACTATGGCTACACCTTC. Its protein is CATDRGVYYGYTF.

This clone is a singleton in its sample. The chain employs TRBV29-1 and TRBJ2-1, with D possibly matching TRBD2 (6 bases). This CDR3 is 12 amino acids long. The V end lost 8 bases, the J end lost 6 bases, and 14 bases lay between the germline ends. Germline values: CDR1 SQVTM, CDR2 ANQGSEA. CDR3 DNA: TGCAGCACCCGGGGACTTCGCAATGAGCAGTTCTTC. It is translated as CSTRGLRNEQFF.

The chain employs TRBV28 and TRBJ2-3, with 7 bases aligning to TRBD1. CDR3 length: 13 amino acids. The germline V gene has CDR1 MDHEN and CDR2 SYDVKM. V trimming: 5 bases; J trimming: 6 bases; junction bases outside the gene matches: 5. The CDR3: CASSPTGEDTQYF. CDR3 DNA sequence: TGTGCCAGCAGTCCTACAGGGGAGGATACGCAGTATTTT.

V is TRBV21-1 and J is TRBJ2-1. TRBV21-1 is noted as a pseudogene. The CDR3 spans 13 residues. CDR3 loop: CASSKGDLGEQFF. CDR3 DNA sequence: TGTGCCAGCAGCAAAGGTGATTTGGGTGAGCAGTTCTTC.

The genes are TRBV19 and TRBJ2-7; D may be TRBD2 (6 bases). Trimming removed 7 bases at V and 1 base at J, with 17 bases between. Germline V gene sequence: CDR1 LNHDA, CDR2 SQIVND (reference sequence). The CDR3 runs 15 residues. CDR3 in amino acids: CASIGGSQGSYEQYF. In nucleotides, the CDR3 is TGTGCCAGTATTGGGGGGAGCCAAGGTTCCTACGAGCAGTACTTC.

The chain has TRBV9 and TRBJ1-1, with TRBD1 matching over 11 bases. Germline-derived CDR1 and CDR2 are SGDLS and YYNGEE. The CDR3 runs to 16 residues. Trimming removed 0 bases from V and 4 bases from J; junction bases left unmatched: 5. The CDR3, as DNA: TGTGCCAGCAGCGTAGGGACAGGGGGCCGGGGCACTGAAGCTTTCTTT. Residues: CASSVGTGGRGTEAFF.

CDR3 nucleotides: TGTGCCAGCAGCTCCCGGACTAGCGGGAGCTGGGAGCAGTTCTTC. Protein: CASSSRTSGSWEQFF. V usage is TRBV7-9 and J usage is TRBJ2-1, with 13 positions matching TRBD2. The CDR3 is 15 amino acids. Germline V gene lookup returns CDR1 SEHNR and CDR2 FQNEAQ (reference sequence). J was trimmed by 10 bases and V by 4 bases; bases with no gene match: 7.

DNA for the CDR3: TGTGCCAGCCAAGGGGGGGTCTCTGGAAACACCATATATTTT. This encodes CASQGGVSGNTIYF. The V gene is TRBV27, the J gene TRBJ1-3; possibly TRBD1 for D (6 bases). The CDR3 runs to 14 residues. Germline V gene lookup returns CDR1 MNHEY and CDR2 SMNVEV (reference sequence). V dropped 8 bases and J dropped 0 bases, with 11 bases sitting between them.

V gene TRBV5-1 combines with J gene TRBJ2-5; TRBD2 aligns across 15 bases. The CDR3 has 16 residues. The V and J ends lost 3 bases and 4 bases, in that order; junction bases with no gene match: 4. Germline CDR1 SGHRS, CDR2 YFSETQ. This chain's CDR3 is CASSWTSGRATETQYF. CDR3 DNA sequence: TGCGCCAGCAGCTGGACTAGCGGGAGGGCCACAGAGACCCAGTACTTC.